These 21 T cell receptor beta chains came from one sample sequenced in a study of T cell responses to AZD1222 COVID-19 vaccine. Clones were sequenced by immunoSEQ multiplex PCR, and TCRdb holds only the in-frame ones, with some missing. The sample lists some 30,000 clones, more than 75% occurring once. The sample here was peripheral blood, taken 28 days after the second AZD1222 dose. The receptor set was obtained from an adult who received the AZD1222 COVID-19 vaccine.

This chain joins TRBV6-4 and TRBJ2-5, with 7 positions matching TRBD1. Germline V CDR1 and CDR2: MRHNA, SNTAGT. The CDR3 runs 15 residues. V lost 3 bases to trimming and J lost 9 bases; unmatched junction nucleotides: 13. CDR3 sequence (DNA): TGTGCCAGCAGTGAATCGGCCAGCTCCAGGGGGTCCCAGTACTTC. Its translation: CASSESASSRGSQYF.

This chain uses TRBV19 with TRBJ1-5; unclear D gene. Germline lookup yields CDR1 LNHDA and CDR2 SQIVND (reference sequence). This CDR3 has 15 amino acids. V lost 8 bases and J 2 bases, leaving 16 bases between the germline ends. This chain's CDR3 is CASRSYGEGNQPQHF. The CDR3 DNA sequence: TGTGCCAGTCGCTCCTATGGGGAGGGCAATCAGCCCCAGCATTTT.

This clone was seen a few times. The chain joins TRBV19 to TRBJ2-1, with TRBD2 identical over 8 bases. Trimming at V came to 3 bases and at J to 2 bases, leaving 3 bases not matched to a gene. This CDR3 is 15 amino acids long. Per the germline V gene, CDR1 is LNHDA and CDR2 is SQIVND (reference sequence). CDR3 sequence reads: CASSISGVPYNEQFF. The CDR3, as DNA: TGTGCCAGTAGTATTAGCGGGGTCCCCTACAATGAGCAGTTCTTC.

Comments on this clone: Relative to the germline gene, one junction end is altered; a read error may explain this. V usage is TRBV7-7 and J usage is TRBJ1-5; 8 nucleotides match TRBD1. The CDR3 is 17 amino acids. Germline lookup yields CDR1 SSHAT and CDR2 FNYEAQ (reference sequence). Here the CDR3 reads CASTRDRSHKNNQPQHF. In DNA form, the CDR3 reads TGTGCTAGCACCCGGGACAGGAGCCACAAAAACAATCAGCCCCAGCATTTT.

To note about this clone: Other DNA sequences in the same sample also yield this CDR3. The V and J genes are TRBV6-5 and TRBJ1-5, with D unresolved. Germline values: CDR1 MNHEY, CDR2 SVGAGI. V was shortened by 2 bases and J by 4 bases, with 6 bases between the two germline ends. CDR3 length: 13 amino acids. CDR3 nucleotides: TGTGCCAGCAGTTACGGTGGGAATCAGCCCCAGCATTTT. Its protein is CASSYGGNQPQHF.

This clone was seen only a few times. The chain carries TRBV5-1 and TRBJ2-2; 7 nucleotides agree with TRBD1. The CDR3 has 16 amino acids. With 5 bases clipped from V and 5 bases from J, the junction kept 12 bases outside the gene matches. Germline-derived CDR1 and CDR2 are SGHRS and YFSETQ. DNA for the CDR3: TGCGCCAGCAGTCCCATCGGCCCACAGGGGACCGGGGAGCTGTTTTTT. As protein: CASSPIGPQGTGELFF. Full variable domain (remainder filled in from reference TRBV5-1 and TRBJ2-2): KAGVTQTPRYLIKTRGQQVTLSCSPISGHRSVSWYQQTPGQGLQFLFEYFSETQRNKGNFPGRFSGRQFSNSRSEMNVSTLELGDSALYLCASSPIGPQGTGELFFGEGSRLTVL.

This clone was detected only once. The chain has TRBV5-1 and TRBJ1-1; 8 bases fit TRBD1. The CDR3 runs 15 residues. Unmatched junction bases numbered 5, after V lost 4 bases and J lost 0 bases. The V gene's germline CDR1 is SGHRS and CDR2 YFSETQ. CDR3 protein: CASSPRGPMNTEAFF. The CDR3 region has the DNA TGCGCCAGCAGCCCCAGGGGGCCCATGAACACTGAAGCTTTCTTT.

The V gene is TRBV28, the J gene TRBJ2-7; TRBD2 agrees at 12 bases. The V and J ends lost 6 bases and 2 bases, in that order; junction bases with no gene match: 2. Germline V gene sequence: CDR1 MDHEN, CDR2 SYDVKM. The CDR3 runs 14 residues. CDR3 DNA: TGTGCCAGCAGAAGGACTAGCGGGGCCTACGAGCAGTACTTC. Protein sequence: CASRRTSGAYEQYF.

V is TRBV29-1 and J is TRBJ2-5; TRBD2 matches at 8 bases. CDR1 and CDR2 from the germline V gene are SQVTM and ANQGSEA. Trimming removed 8 bases from V and 4 bases from J; junction bases left unmatched: 15. The CDR3 runs to 15 residues. Written as DNA, the CDR3 is TGCAGCCTACGCGAAGGCCCCACTAGCGGAGAGACCCAGTACTTC. Encoded protein: CSLREGPTSGETQYF.

This clone was picked up a small number of times. The V and J genes are TRBV3-1 (or the pseudogene TRBV3-2) and TRBJ2-7, with 7 bases matching TRBD2. This CDR3 is 12 amino acids long. Per the germline V gene, CDR1 is LGHDT and CDR2 is YNNKEL (reference sequence). In DNA, the CDR3 is TGTGCGTCGAGCGGGGAAACCTACGAGCAGTACTTC. Translation: CASSGETYEQYF.

The chain recombines TRBV5-1 with TRBJ2-2; D possibly corresponds to TRBD2 (5 bases). V was pared by 0 bases and J by 6 bases, with 15 bases between. In germline, CDR1 is SGHRS, CDR2 YFSETQ. This CDR3 is 16 amino acids long. CDR3 sequence (DNA): TGCGCCAGCAGCTTGGGATTAGGAGGAAACGCCGGGGAGCTGTTTTTT. It codes for CASSLGLGGNAGELFF.

The chain couples TRBV5-1 to TRBJ2-1; 7 bases map to TRBD1. CDR3 size: 15 residues. Trimming removed 0 bases from V and 7 bases from J; junction bases left unmatched: 7. The V gene's germline CDR1 is SGHRS and CDR2 YFSETQ. In DNA form, the CDR3 reads TGCGCCAGCAGCTTGGAGGGGGCGAGTGATAATGAGCAGTTCTTC. Amino acids: CASSLEGASDNEQFF.

V gene TRBV5-1 combines with J gene TRBJ2-3; a possible D gene is TRBD1 (6 bases). Per germline, CDR1 SGHRS and CDR2 YFSETQ. This CDR3 contains 15 residues. V was trimmed by 0 bases and J by 4 bases, leaving 12 bases between them. CDR3 protein: CASSLEGTRADTQYF. CDR3 coding DNA: TGCGCCAGCAGCTTGGAGGGGACAAGGGCAGATACGCAGTATTTT. The full variable domain, rest sourced from reference TRBV5-1 and TRBJ2-3, is KAGVTQTPRYLIKTRGQQVTLSCSPISGHRSVSWYQQTPGQGLQFLFEYFSETQRNKGNFPGRFSGRQFSNSRSEMNVSTLELGDSALYLCASSLEGTRADTQYFGPGTRLTVL.

This rearrangement joins TRBV3-1 (or the pseudogene TRBV3-2) to TRBJ1-1, with D hard to call. V was clipped by 4 bases and J by 1 base, with 4 bases between them. This CDR3 region has 12 residues. Germline V gene lookup returns CDR1 LGHDT and CDR2 YNNKEL (reference sequence). CDR3 in amino acids: CASSRSNTEAFF. CDR3 DNA sequence: TGTGCCAGCAGCCGCTCGAACACTGAAGCTTTCTTT.

This clone was seen a handful of times. The chain is built from TRBV5-1 and TRBJ2-3; D gene uncertain. CDR3 size: 12 residues. V was pared by 4 bases and J by 2 bases, with 5 bases between. Germline CDR1 is SGHRS and CDR2 is YFSETQ. The CDR3 nucleotides are TGCGCCAGCAGCGCGGCCACAGATACGCAGTATTTT. This sequence encodes CASSAATDTQYF. The whole variable domain, remainder taken from reference TRBV5-1 and TRBJ2-3, is KAGVTQTPRYLIKTRGQQVTLSCSPISGHRSVSWYQQTPGQGLQFLFEYFSETQRNKGNFPGRFSGRQFSNSRSEMNVSTLELGDSALYLCASSAATDTQYFGPGTRLTVL.

The V call is TRBV27, the J call TRBJ1-5, with 7 bases aligning to TRBD1. There are 13 residues in the CDR3. V trimming: 3 bases; J trimming: 7 bases; junction bases outside the gene matches: 3. Looked up from germline, CDR1 is MNHEY and CDR2 is SMNVEV (reference sequence). CDR3 sequence: CASSFYRGQPQHF. The CDR3 DNA sequence: TGTGCCAGCAGTTTCTACAGGGGACAGCCCCAGCATTTT.

The V call is TRBV5-5, the J call TRBJ1-4; D gene uncertain. This CDR3 is 14 amino acids long. V was trimmed by 0 bases and J by 6 bases, leaving 9 bases between them. CDR1 and CDR2 (germline): SGHKS, YYEKEE (reference sequence). CDR3 residues: CASSLGQTYEKLFF. DNA for the CDR3: TGTGCCAGCAGCTTGGGGCAGACCTATGAAAAACTGTTTTTT. The full variable domain, with the rest looked up from reference TRBV5-5 and TRBJ1-4, is DAGVTQSPTHLIKTRGQQVTLRCSPISGHKSVSWYQQVLGQGPQFIFQYYEKEERGRGNFPDRFSARQFPNYSSELNVNALLLGDSALYLCASSLGQTYEKLFFGSGTQLSVL.

There are a few counts of this clone. The chain carries TRBV5-1 and TRBJ2-7, with D maybe TRBD1 (7 bases). The V gene lost 5 bases and the J gene lost 6 bases, with 21 bases spanning the gap. Germline loops: CDR1 SGHRS, CDR2 YFSETQ. This CDR3 is 15 amino acids long. CDR3 region: CASRPDAGGMGEQYF. The DNA of the CDR3 is TGCGCCAGCAGGCCCGACGCAGGGGGGATGGGCGAGCAGTACTTC. Filled out from reference TRBV5-1 and TRBJ2-7, the complete variable domain reads KAGVTQTPRYLIKTRGQQVTLSCSPISGHRSVSWYQQTPGQGLQFLFEYFSETQRNKGNFPGRFSGRQFSNSRSEMNVSTLELGDSALYLCASRPDAGGMGEQYFGPGTRLTVT.

The chain links TRBV30 to TRBJ1-4, with unresolved D. The CDR3 contains 14 residues. V lost 0 bases, J lost 8 bases, and 13 bases lay in between. Germline-derived CDR1 and CDR2 are GTSNPN and SVGIG (reference sequence). The CDR3 is CAWSVPGNGEKLFF. As DNA, the CDR3 is TGTGCCTGGAGTGTACCGGGGAACGGAGAAAAACTGTTTTTT. Full variable domain (missing parts from reference TRBV30 and TRBJ1-4): SQTIHQWPATLVQPVGSPLSLECTVEGTSNPNLYWYRQAAGRGLQLLFYSVGIGQISSEVPQNLSASRPQDRQFILSSKKLLLSDSGFYLCAWSVPGNGEKLFFGSGTQLSVL.

The chain has TRBV19 and TRBJ2-7, with D possibly being TRBD1 (6 bases). Germline lookup yields CDR1 LNHDA and CDR2 SQIVND (reference sequence). Trimming left V 3 bases short and J 6 bases short, with 15 bases between. The CDR3 totals 14 residues. The CDR3 here is CASSITGNRGEQYF. Here the CDR3 DNA reads TGTGCCAGTAGTATCACAGGGAATCGGGGCGAGCAGTACTTC. Supplemented by reference TRBV19 and TRBJ2-7, the full variable domain reads DGGITQSPKYLFRKEGQNVTLSCEQNLNHDAMYWYRQDPGQGLRLIYYSQIVNDFQKGDIAEGYSVSREKKESFPLTVTSAQKNPTAFYLCASSITGNRGEQYFGPGTRLTVT.

This chain connects TRBV7-8 to TRBJ2-7; D gene unclear. The CDR3 runs to 14 residues. V was pared by 4 bases and J by 3 bases, with 13 bases between. In germline, CDR1 is SGHVS, CDR2 FQNEAQ. This CDR3 reads CASSSSSPYYEQYF. CDR3 sequence (DNA): TGTGCCAGCAGCTCGTCTTCCCCTTACTACGAGCAGTACTTC.